These 17 T cell receptor beta chains share one sample of origin, sequenced in a study of shared clonotypes between healthy human individuals. Clones were sequenced by immunoSEQ multiplex PCR, and TCRdb holds only the in-frame ones, with some missing. The sample consists of approximately 2.4 million clones, approximately 96% of them appearing once. Specimen: naive CD4+ T cells sorted from blood. Subset described: CD45RA+ positively selected. The receptors stem from a man aged 18 to 29 in good health.

The CDR3 DNA sequence: TGTGCCAGCAGCTTAAGGTACAACACTGAAGCTTTCTTT. It is translated as CASSLRYNTEAFF. The rearrangement joins TRBV7-2 to TRBJ1-1; D is unclear. Trimming took off 2 bases at V and 2 bases at J, with 6 bases between the two ends. Germline values: CDR1 SGHTA, CDR2 FQGNSA. CDR3 length: 13 residues.

The CDR3, as DNA: TGTGCCAGCAGTGAAGCGACCGTAAGGCAAACTGAAGCTTTCTTT. Translated, it gives CASSEATVRQTEAFF. The chain carries TRBV2 and TRBJ1-1; the D is unclear. The CDR3 extends over 15 amino acids. V lost 0 bases, J lost 5 bases, and 13 bases lay in between. CDR1 SNHLY and CDR2 FYNNEI come from the germline V gene.

Here the CDR3 DNA reads TGTGCCAGCAGTTACTCAGCAGGGGAGAACTATGGCTACACCTTC. Amino acids: CASSYSAGENYGYTF. The rearrangement links TRBV6-6 to TRBJ1-2; possible D gene TRBD1, 6 bases. The ends were cut back, 0 bases at V and 2 bases at J, with 10 bases in the middle. The germline V gene has CDR1 MNHNY and CDR2 SVGAGI (reference sequence). The length of the CDR3 is 15 residues.

V is TRBV7-2 and J is TRBJ2-1, with D possibly being TRBD2 (6 bases). Germline CDR1 and CDR2: SGHTA and FQGNSA. The length of the CDR3 is 14 residues. Trimming shortened V by 7 bases and J by 5 bases, and 15 bases separated the two germline ends. The CDR3 DNA reads as TGTGCCAGCATGCCCTCTAGCGCGGACAATGAGCAGTTCTTC. It specifies CASMPSSADNEQFF.

This clone appeared a single time. Other DNA sequences in this specimen translate into the identical CDR3. CDR3 nucleotide sequence: TGCGCCAGCAGACTAGGACAGGGTAACACTGAAGCTTTCTTT. It encodes CASRLGQGNTEAFF. This chain uses TRBV5-1 with TRBJ1-1; 8 nucleotides agree with TRBD1. The CDR3 consists of 14 residues. In germline, CDR1 is SGHRS, CDR2 YFSETQ. V lost 5 bases, J lost 2 bases, and 5 bases stayed unmatched.

The rearrangement joins TRBV19 to TRBJ1-1, with a possible D match to TRBD1 (6 bases). V gave up 5 bases and J gave up 4 bases, with 20 bases separating them. The CDR3 totals 16 residues. The germline CDR1 and CDR2 sequences are LNHDA and SQIVND (reference sequence). The CDR3 region is CASSALVPRGSTEAFF. The CDR3 DNA reads as TGTGCCAGTAGTGCCCTAGTACCGAGGGGGAGCACTGAAGCTTTCTTT.

This sequence joins TRBV2 and TRBJ2-2, with D uncertain. V lost 2 bases to trimming and J lost 5 bases, with 9 bases between them. CDR1 SNHLY and CDR2 FYNNEI come from the germline V gene. The CDR3 extends over 14 amino acids. The CDR3 DNA is TGTGCCAGCAGTGAAAACCGCCTAACCGGGGAGCTGTTTTTT. It encodes CASSENRLTGELFF.

J is TRBJ2-5 and V is TRBV7-2; no reliable D call. The V gene's germline CDR1 is SGHTA and CDR2 FQGNSA. V was pared by 4 bases and J by 7 bases, with 10 bases between. The CDR3 loop spans 12 amino acids. CDR3 protein: CASSSTIATQYF. The CDR3 coding sequence is TGTGCCAGCAGCTCGACCATTGCGACCCAGTACTTC.

The chain links TRBV21-1 to TRBJ1-2; the table gives TRBD1 as D, unverified against the DNA. TRBV21-1 is a pseudogene. The CDR3 runs 13 residues. CDR3 amino acids: CASRVTGNYGYTF. CDR3 nucleotide sequence: TGTGCCAGCAGGGTGACAGGGAACTATGGCTACACCTTC.

Of note for this clone: Other DNA sequences in the same sample also yield this CDR3. The rearrangement uses TRBV30 and TRBJ2-3, with D unclear. CDR1 and CDR2 from the germline V gene are GTSNPN and SVGIG (reference sequence). V dropped 5 bases and J dropped 2 bases, with 5 bases sitting between them. The CDR3 loop spans 11 amino acids. The CDR3 DNA reads as TGTGCCTGGTCGGCCACAGATACGCAGTATTTT. As protein: CAWSATDTQYF.

This rearrangement joins TRBV4-1 to TRBJ1-3, with TRBD1 as a possible D gene (5 bases). CDR1 and CDR2 from the germline V gene are MGHRA and YSYEKL. The CDR3 loop spans 16 amino acids. Deletions cut 4 bases from V and 14 bases from J, with 27 bases between. CDR3 DNA: TGCGCCAGCAGCCGCCGGACTGGACAAGGGCAGCCGGTAGTATATTTT. Amino acids: CASSRRTGQGQPVVYF.

The rearrangement uses TRBV7-8 and TRBJ2-1, with TRBD2 matching over 16 bases. Per the germline V gene, CDR1 is SGHVS and CDR2 is FQNEAQ. Trimming cost V 4 bases and J 4 bases; bases outside gene matches: 10. This CDR3 has 19 residues. The CDR3 DNA reads TGTGCCAGCAGCTCCCGAGGGACTAGCGGGGGGGCTCGGTACAATGAGCAGTTCTTC. Translating gives CASSSRGTSGGARYNEQFF. The whole variable domain, filled in from reference TRBV7-8 and TRBJ2-1, reads GAGVSQSPRYKVAKRGQDVALRCDPISGHVSLFWYQQALGQGPEFLTYFQNEAQLDKSGLPSDRFFAERPEGSVSTLKIQRTQQEDSAVYLCASSSRGTSGGARYNEQFFGPGTRLTVL.

The chain is built from TRBV5-4 and TRBJ1-6, with D tentatively TRBD1 (5 bases). This CDR3 comprises 13 residues. Per the germline V gene, CDR1 is SGHNT and CDR2 is YYREEE (reference sequence). V lost 5 bases and J 5 bases, leaving 8 bases between the germline ends. The CDR3 region is CASSQTDNSPLHF. CDR3 coding DNA: TGTGCCAGCAGTCAGACAGATAATTCACCCCTCCACTTT.

The CDR3 region has the DNA TGTGCCAGCAGTTTTAACAGGTTGAATGAGCAGTTCTTC. Translating it yields CASSFNRLNEQFF. V gene TRBV11-2 combines with J gene TRBJ2-1, with D tentatively TRBD1 (5 bases). Germline CDR1 reads SGHAT; CDR2 reads FQNNGV. The CDR3 runs to 13 residues. Trimming took 6 bases from V and 7 from J, leaving 13 bases between them.

The J gene is TRBJ2-3, the V gene TRBV2, with 8 bases matching TRBD1. The germline CDR1 and CDR2 sequences are SNHLY and FYNNEI. V lost 8 bases and J lost 3; bases outside the gene matches: 4. The CDR3 runs 13 residues. The CDR3: CASGGQGTDTQYF. The CDR3 bases are TGTGCCAGCGGTGGACAGGGAACAGATACGCAGTATTTT.

The CDR3 bases are TGTGCCAGTAGTTCCTCCCGGCGGAAAACAGCAGAAAAACTGTTTTTT. Amino acids: CASSSSRRKTAEKLFF. The chain carries TRBV19 and TRBJ1-4; D uncertain. Germline values: CDR1 LNHDA, CDR2 SQIVND (reference sequence). Trimming removed 5 bases from V and 8 bases from J, with 21 bases in between. This CDR3 is built from 16 residues.

The chain combines TRBV4-1 with TRBJ2-7; D not resolved. The CDR3 is made up of 16 amino acids. CDR1 MGHRA and CDR2 YSYEKL come from the germline V gene. V lost 2 bases to trimming and J lost 4 bases, with 18 bases between them. CDR3: CASSQTTDTAKYEQYF. In DNA form, the CDR3 reads TGCGCCAGCAGCCAAACAACTGACACGGCCAAATACGAGCAGTACTTC.